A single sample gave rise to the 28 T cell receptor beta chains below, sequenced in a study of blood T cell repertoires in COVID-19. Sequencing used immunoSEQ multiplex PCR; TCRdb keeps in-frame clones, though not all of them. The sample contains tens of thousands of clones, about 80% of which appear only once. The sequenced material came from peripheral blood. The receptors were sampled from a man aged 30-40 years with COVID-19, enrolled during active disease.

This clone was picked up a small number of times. CDR3: CADKGHLYNEQFF. The CDR3 DNA is TGTGCCGACAAGGGACACCTCTACAATGAGCAGTTCTTC. The chain combines TRBV10-3 with TRBJ2-1; the D gene is possibly TRBD1 (6 bases). The CDR3 sequence is 13 residues long. From germline, CDR1 is ENHRY and CDR2 SYGVKD. The V end lost 11 bases, the J end lost 3 bases, and 14 bases lay between the germline ends.

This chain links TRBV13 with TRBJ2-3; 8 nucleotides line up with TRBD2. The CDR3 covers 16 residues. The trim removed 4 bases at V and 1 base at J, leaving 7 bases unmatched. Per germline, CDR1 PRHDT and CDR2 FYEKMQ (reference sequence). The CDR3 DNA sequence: TGTGCCAGCAGCTCGCGGGCACTAGCGGGCACAGATACGCAGTATTTT. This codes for CASSSRALAGTDTQYF.

The CDR3 region is CARPAWRGPGNTIYF. In nucleotides, the CDR3 is TGTGCCAGACCAGCGTGGAGGGGGCCTGGAAACACCATATATTTT. The chain has TRBV27 and TRBJ1-3; 7 nucleotides line up with TRBD1. The CDR3 extends over 15 amino acids. Unmatched junction bases numbered 10, after V lost 9 bases and J lost 2 bases. Germline V gene lookup returns CDR1 MNHEY and CDR2 SMNVEV (reference sequence).

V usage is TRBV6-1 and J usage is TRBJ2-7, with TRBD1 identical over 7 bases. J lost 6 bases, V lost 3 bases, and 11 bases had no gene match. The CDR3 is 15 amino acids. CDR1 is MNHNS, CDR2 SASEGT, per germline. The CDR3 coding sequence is TGTGCCAGCAGTGATTCCGGGACAGCACGAGGCGAGCAGTACTTC. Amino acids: CASSDSGTARGEQYF.

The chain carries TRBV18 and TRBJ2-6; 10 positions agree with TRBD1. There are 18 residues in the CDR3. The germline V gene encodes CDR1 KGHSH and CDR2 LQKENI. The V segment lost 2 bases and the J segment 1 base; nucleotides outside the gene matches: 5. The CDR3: CASSPWRQGASGANVLTF. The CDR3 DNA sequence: TGTGCCAGCTCACCATGGCGACAGGGGGCTTCTGGGGCCAACGTCCTGACTTTC.

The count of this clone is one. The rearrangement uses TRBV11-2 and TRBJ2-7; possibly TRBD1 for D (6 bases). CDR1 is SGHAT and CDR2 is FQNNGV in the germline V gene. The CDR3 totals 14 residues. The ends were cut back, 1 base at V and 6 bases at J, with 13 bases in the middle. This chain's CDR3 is CASSLVVQGREQYF. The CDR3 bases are TGTGCCAGCAGCTTAGTAGTACAGGGACGCGAGCAGTACTTC.

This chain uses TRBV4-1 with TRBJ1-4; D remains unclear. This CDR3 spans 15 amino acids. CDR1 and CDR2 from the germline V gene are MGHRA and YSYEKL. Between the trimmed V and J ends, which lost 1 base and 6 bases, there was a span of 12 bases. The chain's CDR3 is CASSQGGTRYEKLFF. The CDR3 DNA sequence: TGCGCCAGCAGCCAAGGAGGCACGCGGTATGAAAAACTGTTTTTT.

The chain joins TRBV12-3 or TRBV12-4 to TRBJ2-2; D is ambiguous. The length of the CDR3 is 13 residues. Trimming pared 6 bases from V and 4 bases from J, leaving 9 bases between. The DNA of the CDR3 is TGTGCCAGCAGACCCACCGGCACCGGGGAGCTGTTTTTT. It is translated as CASRPTGTGELFF.

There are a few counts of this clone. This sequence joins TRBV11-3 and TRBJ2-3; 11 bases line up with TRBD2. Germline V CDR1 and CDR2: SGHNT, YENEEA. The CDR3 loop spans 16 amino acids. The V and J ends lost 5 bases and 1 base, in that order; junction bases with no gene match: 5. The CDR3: CASSPPLAGGTDTQYF. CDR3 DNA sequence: TGTGCCAGCAGCCCACCACTAGCGGGGGGCACAGATACGCAGTATTTT.

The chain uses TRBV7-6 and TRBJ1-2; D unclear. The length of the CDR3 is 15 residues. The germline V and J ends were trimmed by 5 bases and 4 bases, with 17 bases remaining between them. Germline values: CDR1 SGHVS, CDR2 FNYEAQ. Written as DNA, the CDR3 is TGTGCCAGCAGCGCCGACCTGGGAGGGAGCTATGGCTACACCTTC. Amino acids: CASSADLGGSYGYTF.

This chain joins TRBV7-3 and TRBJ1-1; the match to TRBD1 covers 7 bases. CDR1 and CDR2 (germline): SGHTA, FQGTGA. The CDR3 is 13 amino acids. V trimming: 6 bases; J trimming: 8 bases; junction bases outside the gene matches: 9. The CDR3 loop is CASSKTGTDEAFF. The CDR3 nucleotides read TGTGCCAGCAGTAAAACCGGGACAGACGAAGCTTTCTTT.

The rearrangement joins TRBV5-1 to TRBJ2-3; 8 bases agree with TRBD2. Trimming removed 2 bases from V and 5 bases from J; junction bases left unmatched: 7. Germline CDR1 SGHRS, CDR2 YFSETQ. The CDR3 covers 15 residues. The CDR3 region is CASSFTGGPGDTQYF. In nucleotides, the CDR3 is TGCGCCAGCAGCTTCACGGGGGGGCCTGGAGATACGCAGTATTTT.

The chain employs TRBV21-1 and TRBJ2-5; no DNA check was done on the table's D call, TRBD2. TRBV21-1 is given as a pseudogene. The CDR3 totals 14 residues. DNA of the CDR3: TGTGCCAGCAGGGAGGGAGACAGTGAAGAGACCCAGTACTTC. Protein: CASREGDSEETQYF.

CDR3 loop: CASSLGGTGDGETQYF. For the CDR3, the DNA is TGTGCCAGCAGCTTAGGTGGGACAGGGGATGGGGAGACCCAGTACTTC. The V gene is TRBV11-3, the J gene TRBJ2-5; 10 bases are a match to TRBD1. CDR3 length equals 16 residues. The ends lost 1 base at V and 5 bases at J; junction bases unmatched: 7. Germline values: CDR1 SGHNT, CDR2 YENEEA. Using reference TRBV11-3 and TRBJ2-5 for the parts outside the CDR3, the full variable domain is EAGVVQSPRYKIIEKKQPVAFWCNPISGHNTLYWYLQNLGQGPELLIRYENEEAVDDSQLPKDRFSAERLKGVDSTLKIQPAELGDSAVYLCASSLGGTGDGETQYFGPGTRLLVL.

CDR3 loop: CASSRQQGSRVETQYF. Written as DNA, the CDR3 is TGCGCCAGCAGCCGCCAACAGGGGTCTAGGGTTGAGACCCAGTACTTC. V is TRBV4-1 and J is TRBJ2-5, with TRBD1 matching 7 bases. CDR1 is MGHRA, CDR2 YSYEKL, per germline. The CDR3 has 16 residues. J was trimmed by 5 bases and V by 4 bases; bases with no gene match: 13.

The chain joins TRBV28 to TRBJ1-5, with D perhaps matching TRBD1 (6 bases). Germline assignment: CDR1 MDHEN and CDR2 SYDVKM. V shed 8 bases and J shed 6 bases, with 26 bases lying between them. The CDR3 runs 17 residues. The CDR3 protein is CASGGTIRKPRGQPQHF. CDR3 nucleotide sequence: TGTGCCAGCGGGGGAACGATCAGGAAGCCCAGGGGTCAGCCCCAGCATTTT.

CDR3 region: CASSFRQGANGYTF. The CDR3 coding sequence is TGTGCCAGCAGCTTCCGACAGGGGGCTAATGGCTACACCTTC. V is TRBV13 and J is TRBJ1-2; 10 bases are a match to TRBD1. With V trimmed by 3 bases and J by 6 bases, 4 bases remained unmatched. There are 14 residues in the CDR3. Germline CDR1 PRHDT, CDR2 FYEKMQ (reference sequence).

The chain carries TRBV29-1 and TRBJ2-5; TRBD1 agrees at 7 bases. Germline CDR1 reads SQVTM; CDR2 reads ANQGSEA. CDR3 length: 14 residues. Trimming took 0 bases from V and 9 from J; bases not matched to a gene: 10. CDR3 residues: CSVEDPEGARAQYF. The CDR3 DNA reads TGCAGCGTTGAAGATCCCGAGGGGGCGCGGGCCCAGTACTTC.

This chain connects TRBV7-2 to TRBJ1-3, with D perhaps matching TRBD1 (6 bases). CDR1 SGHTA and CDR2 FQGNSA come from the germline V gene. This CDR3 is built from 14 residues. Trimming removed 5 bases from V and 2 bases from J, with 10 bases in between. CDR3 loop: CASSEGETGNTIYF. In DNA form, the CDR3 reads TGTGCCAGCAGCGAGGGGGAGACTGGAAACACCATATATTTT. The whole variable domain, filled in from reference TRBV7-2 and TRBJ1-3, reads GAGVSQSPSNKVTEKGKDVELRCDPISGHTALYWYRQSLGQGLEFLIYFQGNSAPDKSGLPSDRFSAERTGGSVSTLTIQRTQQEDSAVYLCASSEGETGNTIYFGEGSWLTVV.

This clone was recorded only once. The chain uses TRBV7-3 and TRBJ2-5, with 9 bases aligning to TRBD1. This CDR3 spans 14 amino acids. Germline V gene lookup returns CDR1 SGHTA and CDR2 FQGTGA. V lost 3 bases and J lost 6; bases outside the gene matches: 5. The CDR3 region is CASSLGQGVQTQYF. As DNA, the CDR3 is TGTGCCAGCAGCTTGGGACAGGGTGTACAGACCCAGTACTTC. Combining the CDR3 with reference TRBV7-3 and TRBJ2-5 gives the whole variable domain GAGVSQTPSNKVTEKGKYVELRCDPISGHTALYWYRQSLGQGPEFLIYFQGTGAADDSGLPNDRFFAVRPEGSVSTLKIQRTERGDSAVYLCASSLGQGVQTQYFGPGTRLLVL.

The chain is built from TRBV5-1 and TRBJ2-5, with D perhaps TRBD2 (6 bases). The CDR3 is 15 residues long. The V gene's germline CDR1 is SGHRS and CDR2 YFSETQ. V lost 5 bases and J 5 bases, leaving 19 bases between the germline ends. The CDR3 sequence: CASSRGGVKEETQYF. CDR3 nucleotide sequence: TGCGCCAGCAGTCGGGGCGGGGTGAAGGAGGAGACCCAGTACTTC.

CDR3 nucleotide sequence: TGTGCCAGCAGTTTGACAGGCTCCTACGAGCAGTACTTC. Translating it yields CASSLTGSYEQYF. This chain joins TRBV5-8 and TRBJ2-7; perhaps TRBD1 as D (6 bases). CDR3 length: 13 amino acids. Germline V gene data show CDR1 as SGHTS and CDR2 as YDEGEE. The germline V and J ends were trimmed by 5 bases and 0 bases, with 9 bases remaining between them. Full variable domain (outside the CDR3, taken from reference TRBV5-8 and TRBJ2-7): EAGVTQSPTHLIKTRGQQATLRCSPISGHTSVYWYQQALGLGLQFLLWYDEGEERNRGNFPPRFSGRQFPNYSSELNVNALELEDSALYLCASSLTGSYEQYFGPGTRLTVT.

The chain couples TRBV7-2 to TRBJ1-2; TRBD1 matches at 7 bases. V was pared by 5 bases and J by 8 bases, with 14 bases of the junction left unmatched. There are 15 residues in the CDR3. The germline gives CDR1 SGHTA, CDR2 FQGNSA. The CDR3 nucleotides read TGTGCCAGCAGCCCAAGAACGACAGGGCAAGGAGGCTACACCTTC. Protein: CASSPRTTGQGGYTF.

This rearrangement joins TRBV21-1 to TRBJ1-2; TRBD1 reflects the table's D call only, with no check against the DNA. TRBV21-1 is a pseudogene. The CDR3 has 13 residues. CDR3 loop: CASSKQGSDGYTF. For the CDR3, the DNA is TGTGCCAGCAGTAAACAGGGATCCGATGGCTACACCTTC.

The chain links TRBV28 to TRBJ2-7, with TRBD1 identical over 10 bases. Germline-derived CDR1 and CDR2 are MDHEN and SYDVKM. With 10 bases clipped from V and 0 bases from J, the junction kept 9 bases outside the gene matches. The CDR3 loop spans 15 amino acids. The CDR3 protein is CANQVRDRGSYEQYF. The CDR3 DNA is TGTGCCAACCAGGTCCGGGACAGGGGCTCCTACGAGCAGTACTTC.

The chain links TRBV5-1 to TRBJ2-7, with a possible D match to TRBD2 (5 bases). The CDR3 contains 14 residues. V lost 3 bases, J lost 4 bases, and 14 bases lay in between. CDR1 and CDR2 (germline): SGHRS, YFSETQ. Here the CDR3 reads CASSSAGLRYEQYF. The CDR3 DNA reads TGCGCCAGCAGCTCTGCGGGCCTCCGGTACGAGCAGTACTTC.

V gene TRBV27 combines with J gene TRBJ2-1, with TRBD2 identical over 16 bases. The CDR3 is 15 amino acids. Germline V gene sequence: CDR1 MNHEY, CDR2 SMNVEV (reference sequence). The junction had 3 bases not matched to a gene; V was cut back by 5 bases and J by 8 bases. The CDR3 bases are TGTGCCAGCAGTCCCGGGACTAGCGGGGGGGATGAGCAGTTCTTC. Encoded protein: CASSPGTSGGDEQFF.

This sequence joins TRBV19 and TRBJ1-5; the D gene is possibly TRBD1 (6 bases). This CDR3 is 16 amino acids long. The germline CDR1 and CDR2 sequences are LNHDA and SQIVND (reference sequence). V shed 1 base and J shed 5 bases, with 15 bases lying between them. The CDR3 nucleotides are TGTGCCAGTAGTATAGTTCTTGGGGGCGGGTATCAGCCCCAGCATTTT. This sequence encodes CASSIVLGGGYQPQHF.